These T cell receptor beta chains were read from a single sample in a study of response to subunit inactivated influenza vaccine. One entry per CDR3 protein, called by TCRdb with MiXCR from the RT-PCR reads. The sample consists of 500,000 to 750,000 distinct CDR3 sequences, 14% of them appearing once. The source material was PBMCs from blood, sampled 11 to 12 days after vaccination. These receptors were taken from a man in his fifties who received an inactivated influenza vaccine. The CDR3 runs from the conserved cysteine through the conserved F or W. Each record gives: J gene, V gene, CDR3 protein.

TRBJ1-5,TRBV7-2,CASSYSGHPSQPQHF
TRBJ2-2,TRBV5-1,CASSLVAGDPGGELFF
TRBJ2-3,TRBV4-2,CASSQDIGYTDTQYF
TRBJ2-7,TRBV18,CASSPRDIPSGEQYF
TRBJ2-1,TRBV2,CASSAAIEQFF
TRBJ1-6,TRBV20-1,CSAARDSSYNSPLHF
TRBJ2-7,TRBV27,CASSLSTGGYEQYF
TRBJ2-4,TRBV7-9,CASSLPSGSDIQYF
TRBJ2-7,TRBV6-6,CASSYGTALGQYF
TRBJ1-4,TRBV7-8,CASSRFRENEKLFF
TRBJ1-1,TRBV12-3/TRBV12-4,CASSLQGYTEAFF
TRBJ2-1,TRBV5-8,CASRRTGLDNEQFF
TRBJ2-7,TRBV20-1,CSARDYSGSPYEQYF
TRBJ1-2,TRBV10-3,CAISERDGLNYGYTF
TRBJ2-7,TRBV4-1,CASRQDNRRTSYEQYF
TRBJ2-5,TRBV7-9,CASSLGPGMEETQYF
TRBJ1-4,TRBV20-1,CSASRTGEKLFF